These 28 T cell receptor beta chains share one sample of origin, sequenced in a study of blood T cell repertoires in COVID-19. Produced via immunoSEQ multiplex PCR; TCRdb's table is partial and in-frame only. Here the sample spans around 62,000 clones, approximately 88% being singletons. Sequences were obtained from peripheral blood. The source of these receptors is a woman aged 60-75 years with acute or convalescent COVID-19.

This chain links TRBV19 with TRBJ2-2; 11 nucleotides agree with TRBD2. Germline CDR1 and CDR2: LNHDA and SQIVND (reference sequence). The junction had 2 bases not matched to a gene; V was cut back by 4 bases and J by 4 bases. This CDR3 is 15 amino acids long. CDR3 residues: CASSNLAGGTGELFF. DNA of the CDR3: TGTGCCAGTAGTAACCTAGCGGGGGGCACCGGGGAGCTGTTTTTT.

The CDR3 loop reads CASSLSGVGQGGTEAFF. CDR3 DNA sequence: TGCGCCAGCAGCTTGTCGGGTGTTGGGCAGGGCGGCACTGAAGCTTTCTTT. This chain joins TRBV5-1 and TRBJ1-1; maybe TRBD1 (5 bases). Trimming left V 1 base short and J 4 bases short, with 20 bases between. Germline assignment: CDR1 SGHRS and CDR2 YFSETQ. This CDR3 has 17 amino acids.

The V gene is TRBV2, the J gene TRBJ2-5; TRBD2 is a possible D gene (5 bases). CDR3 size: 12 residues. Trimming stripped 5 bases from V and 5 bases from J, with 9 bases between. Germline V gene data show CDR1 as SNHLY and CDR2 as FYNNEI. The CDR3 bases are TGTGCCAGCAGTCGGGGTAGGGAGACCCAGTACTTC. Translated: CASSRGRETQYF.

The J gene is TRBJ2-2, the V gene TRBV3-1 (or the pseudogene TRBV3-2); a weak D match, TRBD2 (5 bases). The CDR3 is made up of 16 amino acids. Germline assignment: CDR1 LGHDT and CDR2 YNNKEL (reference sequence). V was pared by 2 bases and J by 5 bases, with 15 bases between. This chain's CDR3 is CASSQLRPSWTGELFF. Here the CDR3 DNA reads TGTGCCAGCAGCCAATTGCGCCCTAGCTGGACCGGGGAGCTGTTTTTT.

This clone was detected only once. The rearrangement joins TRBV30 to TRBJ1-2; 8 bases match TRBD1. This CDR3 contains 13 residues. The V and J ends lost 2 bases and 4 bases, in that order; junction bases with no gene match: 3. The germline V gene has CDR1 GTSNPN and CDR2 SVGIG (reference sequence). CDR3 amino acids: CAWSRDRPYGYTF. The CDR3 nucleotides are TGTGCCTGGAGTAGGGACAGGCCCTATGGCTACACCTTC.

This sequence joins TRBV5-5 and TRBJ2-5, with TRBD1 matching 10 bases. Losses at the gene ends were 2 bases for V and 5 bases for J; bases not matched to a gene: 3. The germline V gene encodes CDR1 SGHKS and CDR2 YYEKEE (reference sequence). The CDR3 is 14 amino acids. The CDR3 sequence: CASSLGTGVETQYF. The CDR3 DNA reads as TGTGCCAGCAGCTTAGGGACAGGGGTTGAGACCCAGTACTTC.

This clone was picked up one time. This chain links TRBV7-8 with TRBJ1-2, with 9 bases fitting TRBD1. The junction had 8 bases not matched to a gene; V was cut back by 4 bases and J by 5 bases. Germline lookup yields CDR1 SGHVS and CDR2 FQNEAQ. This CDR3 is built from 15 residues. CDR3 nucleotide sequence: TGTGCCAGCAGCTGGGGACAGGGAGAACGATATGGCTACACCTTC. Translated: CASSWGQGERYGYTF.

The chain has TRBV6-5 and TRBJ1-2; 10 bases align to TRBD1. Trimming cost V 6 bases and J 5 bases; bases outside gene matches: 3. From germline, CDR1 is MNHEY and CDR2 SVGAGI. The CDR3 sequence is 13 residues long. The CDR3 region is CASSRTGGYGYTF. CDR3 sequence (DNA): TGTGCCAGCAGCCGGACAGGGGGTTATGGCTACACCTTC.

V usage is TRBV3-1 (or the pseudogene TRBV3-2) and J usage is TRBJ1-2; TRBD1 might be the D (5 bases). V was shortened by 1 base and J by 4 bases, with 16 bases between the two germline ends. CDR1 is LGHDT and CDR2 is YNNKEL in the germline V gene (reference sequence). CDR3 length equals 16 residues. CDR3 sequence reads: CASSQGFVGGGYGYTF. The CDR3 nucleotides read TGTGCCAGCAGCCAAGGCTTTGTGGGGGGAGGCTATGGCTACACCTTC.

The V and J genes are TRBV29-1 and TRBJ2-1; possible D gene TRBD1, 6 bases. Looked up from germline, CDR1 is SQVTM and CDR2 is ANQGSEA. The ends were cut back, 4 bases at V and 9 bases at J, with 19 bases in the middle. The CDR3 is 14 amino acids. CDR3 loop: CSVGHLRGNGEQFF. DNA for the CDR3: TGCAGCGTTGGTCATCTCAGGGGAAATGGTGAGCAGTTCTTC.

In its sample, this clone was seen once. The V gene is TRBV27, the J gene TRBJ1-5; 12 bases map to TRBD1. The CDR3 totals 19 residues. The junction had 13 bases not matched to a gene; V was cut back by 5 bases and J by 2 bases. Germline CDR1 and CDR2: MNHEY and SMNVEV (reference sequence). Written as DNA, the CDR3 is TGTGCCAGCAGTCTGGGGGTCGGGACAGGGGGCGGGGGCAATCAGCCCCAGCATTTT. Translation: CASSLGVGTGGGGNQPQHF.

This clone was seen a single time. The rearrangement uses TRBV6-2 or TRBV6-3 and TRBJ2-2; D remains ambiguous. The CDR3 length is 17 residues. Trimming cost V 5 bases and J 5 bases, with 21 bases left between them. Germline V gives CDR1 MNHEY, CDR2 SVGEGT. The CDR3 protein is CASSTPLDSLSTGELFF. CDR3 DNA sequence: TGTGCCAGCAGTACGCCTCTCGACTCCCTGAGTACCGGGGAGCTGTTTTTT.

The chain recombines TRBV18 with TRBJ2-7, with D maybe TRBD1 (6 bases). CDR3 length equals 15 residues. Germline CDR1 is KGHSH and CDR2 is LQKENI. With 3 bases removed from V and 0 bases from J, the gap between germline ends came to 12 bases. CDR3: CASSPGTDSSYEQYV. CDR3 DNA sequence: TGTGCCAGCTCACCGGGCACGGACAGCTCCTACGAGCAGTACGTC.

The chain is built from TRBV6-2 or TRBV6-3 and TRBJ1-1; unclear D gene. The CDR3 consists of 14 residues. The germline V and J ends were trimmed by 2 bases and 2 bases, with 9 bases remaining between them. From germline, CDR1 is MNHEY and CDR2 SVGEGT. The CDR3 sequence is CASSYPQLNTEAFF. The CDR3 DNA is TGTGCCAGCAGTTACCCCCAGTTAAACACTGAAGCTTTCTTT.

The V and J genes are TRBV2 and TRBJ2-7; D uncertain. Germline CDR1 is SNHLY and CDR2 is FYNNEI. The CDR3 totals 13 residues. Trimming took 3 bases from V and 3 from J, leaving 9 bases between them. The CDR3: CASSEVVSYEQYV. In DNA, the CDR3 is TGTGCCAGCAGTGAGGTGGTCAGCTACGAGCAGTACGTC.

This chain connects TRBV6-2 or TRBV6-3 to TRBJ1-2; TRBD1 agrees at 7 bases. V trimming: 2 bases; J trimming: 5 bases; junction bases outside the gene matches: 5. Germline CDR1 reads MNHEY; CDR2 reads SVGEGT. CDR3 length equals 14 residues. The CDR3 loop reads CASSYPTTGYGYTF. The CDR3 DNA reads TGTGCCAGCAGTTACCCAACGACAGGGTATGGCTACACCTTC.

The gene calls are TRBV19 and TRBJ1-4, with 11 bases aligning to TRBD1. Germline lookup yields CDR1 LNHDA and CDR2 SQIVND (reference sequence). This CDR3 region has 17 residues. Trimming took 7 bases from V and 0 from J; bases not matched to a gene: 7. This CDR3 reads CASTRTGGRSTNEKLFF. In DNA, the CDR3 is TGTGCCAGTACTCGGACAGGGGGCAGATCAACTAATGAAAAACTGTTTTTT.

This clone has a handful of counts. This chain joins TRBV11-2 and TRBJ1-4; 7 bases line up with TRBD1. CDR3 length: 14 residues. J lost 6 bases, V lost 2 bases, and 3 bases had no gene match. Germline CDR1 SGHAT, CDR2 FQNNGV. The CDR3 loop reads CASSLTGADEKLFF. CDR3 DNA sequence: TGTGCCAGCAGCTTAACAGGGGCTGATGAAAAACTGTTTTTT.

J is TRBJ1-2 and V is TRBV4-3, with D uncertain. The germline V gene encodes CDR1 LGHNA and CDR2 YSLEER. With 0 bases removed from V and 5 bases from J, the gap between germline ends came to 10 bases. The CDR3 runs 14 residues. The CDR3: CASSQEPGIYGYTF. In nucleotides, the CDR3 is TGCGCCAGCAGCCAAGAACCCGGGATTTATGGCTACACCTTC.

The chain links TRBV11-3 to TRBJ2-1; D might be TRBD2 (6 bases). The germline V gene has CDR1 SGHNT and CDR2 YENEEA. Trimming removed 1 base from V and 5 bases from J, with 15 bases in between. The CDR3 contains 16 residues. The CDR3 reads CASSLGPTTGDNEQFF. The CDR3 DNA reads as TGTGCCAGCAGCTTAGGACCCACAACGGGGGACAATGAGCAGTTCTTC.

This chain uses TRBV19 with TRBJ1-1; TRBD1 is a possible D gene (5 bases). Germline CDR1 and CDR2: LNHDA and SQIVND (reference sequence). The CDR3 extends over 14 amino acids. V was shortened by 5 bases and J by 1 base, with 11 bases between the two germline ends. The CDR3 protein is CASSRGLTNTEAFF. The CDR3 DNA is TGTGCCAGTAGTCGGGGACTTACGAACACTGAAGCTTTCTTT.

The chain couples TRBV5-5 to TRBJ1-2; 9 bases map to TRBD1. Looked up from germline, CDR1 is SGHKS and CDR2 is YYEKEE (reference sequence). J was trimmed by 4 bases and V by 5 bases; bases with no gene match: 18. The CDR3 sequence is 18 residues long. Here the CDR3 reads CASSSVLGTGRVSYGYTF. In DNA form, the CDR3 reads TGTGCCAGCAGTTCGGTGTTAGGGACAGGGAGAGTGTCCTATGGCTACACCTTC.

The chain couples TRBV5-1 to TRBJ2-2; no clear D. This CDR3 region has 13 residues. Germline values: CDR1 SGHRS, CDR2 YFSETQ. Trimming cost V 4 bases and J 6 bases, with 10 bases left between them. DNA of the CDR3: TGCGCCAGCAGCCAAGTAGTCCCCGGGGAGCTGTTTTTT. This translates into CASSQVVPGELFF.

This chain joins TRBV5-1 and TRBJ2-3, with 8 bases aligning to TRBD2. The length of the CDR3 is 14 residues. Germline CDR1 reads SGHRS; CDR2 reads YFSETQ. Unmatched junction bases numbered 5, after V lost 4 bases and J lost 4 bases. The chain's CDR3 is CASSPTSVADTQYF. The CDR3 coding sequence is TGCGCCAGCAGCCCGACTAGCGTCGCAGATACGCAGTATTTT.

In DNA, the CDR3 is TGTGCCAGCAGCTTGATGGCGCGGGCTAGCACAGATACGCAGTATTTT. This sequence encodes CASSLMARASTDTQYF. V usage is TRBV5-6 and J usage is TRBJ2-3, with a weak D call TRBD2 (5 bases). The germline CDR1 and CDR2 sequences are SGHDT and YYEEEE. This CDR3 is 16 amino acids long. V lost 1 base, J lost 0 bases, and 12 bases lay in between. Full variable domain (rest looked up from reference TRBV5-6 and TRBJ2-3): DAGVTQSPTHLIKTRGQQVTLRCSPKSGHDTVSWYQQALGQGPQFIFQYYEEEERQRGNFPDRFSGHQFPNYSSELNVNALLLGDSALYLCASSLMARASTDTQYFGPGTRLTVL.

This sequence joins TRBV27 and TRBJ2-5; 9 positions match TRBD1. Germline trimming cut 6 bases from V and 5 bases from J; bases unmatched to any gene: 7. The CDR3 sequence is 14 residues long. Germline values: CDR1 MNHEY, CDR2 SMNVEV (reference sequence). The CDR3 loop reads CASREDRGSETQYF. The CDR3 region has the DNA TGTGCCAGCAGAGAGGACAGGGGCAGCGAGACCCAGTACTTC.

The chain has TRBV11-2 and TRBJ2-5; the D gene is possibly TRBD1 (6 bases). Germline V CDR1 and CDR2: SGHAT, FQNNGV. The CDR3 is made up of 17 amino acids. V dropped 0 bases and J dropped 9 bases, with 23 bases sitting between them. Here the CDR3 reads CASSLDGGASNALAQYF. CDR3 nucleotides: TGTGCCAGCAGCTTAGATGGGGGCGCCTCGAACGCTTTGGCCCAGTACTTC.

The CDR3 DNA is TGCGCCAGCAGCTTGTTGTCTGAGACATTCGCGAACACCGGGGAGCTGTTTTTT. Translated, it gives CASSLLSETFANTGELFF. This rearrangement joins TRBV5-1 to TRBJ2-2; D unclear. Trimming removed 1 base at V and 0 bases at J, with 16 bases between. The CDR3 runs to 18 residues. Germline values: CDR1 SGHRS, CDR2 YFSETQ.